The clone carrying this T cell receptor (beta chain) was counted a single time. The target antigen is unknown. Within the sample, other DNA sequences also encode this same CDR3. This sample stems from a study of shared clonotypes between healthy human individuals. At the level of the study: Aged 18 to 49, the donors were a couple of women and a few men.

The naive CD8 subset, CD45RO-negative cells positively selected for CCR7, excluded terminally differentiated effector memory CD45RA+ cells. V lost 3 bases, J lost 4 bases, and 9 bases lay in between. Germline values: CDR1 LNHDA, CDR2 SQIVND (reference sequence). The CDR3 sequence is 13 residues long. Study results and limitations: Generation probabilities of non-shared clonotypes were lower (relative to those shared by all four donors).

Only in-frame clones appear in the TCRdb table, and some are missing; sequencing was by immunoSEQ multiplex PCR. The sample lists just over 2,000,000 clones, about 94% occurring once. Specimen: naive CD8+ T cells sorted from blood. V and J are TRBV19 and TRBJ1-1; tentatively, D is TRBD1 (5 bases). The sequence came from a man between 18 and 29 years old in good health. Here the CDR3 DNA reads TGTGCCAGTAGTATTACAGGAGGCACTGAAGCTTTCTTT. Translation gives CASSITGGTEAFF.